This T cell receptor (beta chain) was retrieved from a study of blood T cell repertoires in COVID-19 (dated by TCRdb to about 2020). Regarding the complete study: The collaborator samples originated in the United States, Italy and Spain and spanned the acute and convalescent phases of COVID-19. The repertoires were released in a freely available public database intended as a resource for research on the immune response to SARS-CoV-2. Where available, HLA class I and class II types were taken from metadata supplied by the sample provider and were not determined by assay-based typing. The material from the prospective study consisted of cDNA or gDNA derived from T cells, B-cell-depleted T cells, or PBMCs. Deeply sampled blood TCRbeta repertoires from subjects exposed to, actively infected with, or recovered from COVID-19 were included in the dataset. The samples were drawn from the first 160 participants of the ongoing ImmuneRACE study and from 950 to 1,500 subjects provided by 6 global collaborators. The sample metadata nearly always contained a de-identified subject ID, COVID-19 status, age in years and sex. The investigation overall reported the following: The quantity of clinical and demographic metadata differed by source and by participant and was supplied without curation.

Per the germline V gene (reference sequence), LNHDA is the CDR1 and SQIVND is the CDR2. The germline ends are 19 bases apart after V is trimmed by 6 bases and J by 7 bases. The CDR3, cysteine through phenylalanine, is 15 amino acids long. The DNA shown is the 45-base CDR3, in frame from base 1. Note on this clone: Its target antigen remains unknown. Per-nucleotide qualities are absent, and no much larger clonotype sits a single base away.

The immunoSEQ Assay, a bias-controlled multiplex PCR, was used to amplify TCRbeta CDR3 regions from genomic DNA. From the authors' description of their analysis: The number of nucleated cells in each sample was estimated by amplification of reference gene primers within the assay. To quantify the absolute abundance of each unique TCRbeta CDR3 rearrangement, sequence reads were collapsed and filtered. For each sample, productive Simpson clonality was calculated as the square root of Simpson's diversity index over productive rearrangements. The table was pulled from immuneACCESS by TCRdb, which kept in-frame rearrangements only. Such tables lose some clones; where checked, under half of the loss comes from unresolved V genes, and the rest has no known cause. Clonal size and the V and J genes are those of that table, whereas D and trimming came from the DNA. For this sample the table gives about 70,000 clones, of which over 75% were detected only once. Approximately 11% of the sample lies in the top ten.

The collaborating institutions used their own protocols to collect whole blood in K2EDTA tubes. For TCRbeta analysis, collaborators shipped samples as frozen whole blood, isolated PBMCs, or DNA extracted from either of those sample types. The source is a woman aged 18-35 years with acute or convalescent COVID-19. The sequence links TRBV19 to TRBJ1-5; the D gene is possibly TRBD1, with 6 bases matching. The sample comprised peripheral blood. The DNA reads TGTGCCAGTAGACAGGGTTGGTTGGGCAGCCAGCCCCAGCATTTT. It specifies CASRQGWLGSQPQHF.